The clone carrying this T cell receptor (beta chain) was counted between two and nine times. Its target is unknown. The data originate from a study of regulatory T cells in long-lasting Graves disease. Time point: newly diagnosed GD, antithyroid drugs for less than 3 months. Isolated PBMC RNA provided the starting material for the TCR library. Germline V gene lookup returns CDR1 SGHDN and CDR2 FVKESK. J lost 7 bases, V lost 8 bases, and 6 bases had no gene match. The CDR3 runs to 12 residues. Assembly of TCR beta libraries relied on iRepertoire HTBI primers together with Arm-PCR of CDR3 regions. TCRdb recomputed calls from the multiplex PCR reads with MiXCR, one row per CDR3 protein. The repertoire consists of 600,000 to 650,000 distinct CDR3 sequences, with roughly 15% occurring once and the leading ten covering around a sixth. Study-wide results and caveats: Accuracy may have been reduced by the small sample size. Favored gene segments in persistent disease were TRBV28, TRBJ1-2 and TRBJ2-5. Patients with persistent Graves' had lower TCR diversity than newly diagnosed patients.

Another study also made use of these data, one on T cells in Graves' hyperthyroidism and ophthalmopathy.

The sample in question was peripheral blood mononuclear cells (PBMCs), obtained at new diagnosis, from a patient treated with antithyroid drugs. The clonotype was recovered from a woman in her twenties or thirties with Graves disease. The chain carries TRBV14 and TRBJ1-2; 8 bases align to TRBD1. DNA for the CDR3: TGTGCCAGCGGACAGGGCGGCGGTGGCTACACCTTC. This sequence encodes CASGQGGGGYTF.